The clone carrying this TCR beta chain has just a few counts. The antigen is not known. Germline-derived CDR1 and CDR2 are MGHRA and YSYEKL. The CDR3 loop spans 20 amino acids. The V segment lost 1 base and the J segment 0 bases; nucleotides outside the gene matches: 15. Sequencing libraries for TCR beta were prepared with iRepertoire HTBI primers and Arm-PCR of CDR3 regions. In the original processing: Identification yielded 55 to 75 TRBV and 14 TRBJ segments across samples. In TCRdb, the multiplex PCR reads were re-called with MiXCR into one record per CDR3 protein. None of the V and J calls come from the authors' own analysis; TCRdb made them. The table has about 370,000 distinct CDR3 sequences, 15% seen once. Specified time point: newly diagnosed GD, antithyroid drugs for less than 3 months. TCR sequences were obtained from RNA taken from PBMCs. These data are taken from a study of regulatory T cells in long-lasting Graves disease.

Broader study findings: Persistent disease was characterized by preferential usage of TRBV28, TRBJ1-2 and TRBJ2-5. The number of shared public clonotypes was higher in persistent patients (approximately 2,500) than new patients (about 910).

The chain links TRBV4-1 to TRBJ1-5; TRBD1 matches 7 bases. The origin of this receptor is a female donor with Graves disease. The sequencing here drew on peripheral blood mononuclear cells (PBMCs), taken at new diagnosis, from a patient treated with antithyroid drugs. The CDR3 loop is CASSQGWSTQGVNSNQPQHF. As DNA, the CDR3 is TGCGCCAGCAGCCAAGGCTGGTCGACTCAGGGGGTCAATAGCAATCAGCCCCAGCATTTT.